A selection of T cell receptor beta chains follows, all from one sample in a study of identical twins. TCRdb re-derived calls from the 5' RACE reads in MiXCR, one entry per CDR3 protein. The table records around 1.7 million distinct CDR3 sequences, roughly a third of them present only once. The sequenced material came from cord blood. These receptors were collected from a newborn girl in good health. CDR3s include the opening cysteine and the closing phenylalanine or tryptophan. The D gene is left open where the match is weak. Expanded clones get a size class; other rows say once, few or many, or leave the size out.

NA | TRBJ2-7 | TRBV3-1 | NA | CASSQSSSHYEQYF | TGTGCCAGCAGCCAAAGCAGCTCCCACTACGAGCAGTACTTC
TRBD2 | TRBJ2-7 | TRBV28 | few | CASSPIAGVAYEQYF | TGTGCCAGCAGTCCTATAGCGGGAGTCGCCTACGAGCAGTACTTC
NA | TRBJ2-5 | TRBV2 | few | CASSGIAQETQYF | TGTGCCAGCAGTGGGATAGCCCAAGAGACCCAGTACTTC
NA | TRBJ2-7 | TRBV3-1 | few | CASSHASVRAGYYEQYF | TGTGCCAGCAGCCATGCCTCGGTTCGTGCGGGTTACTACGAGCAGTACTTC
NA | TRBJ1-1 | TRBV5-1 | NA | CASSSNTGRLNTEAFF | TGCGCCAGCAGCTCCAATACCGGACGGTTGAACACTGAAGCTTTCTTT
NA | TRBJ2-1 | TRBV11-2 | NA | CASSLGYHEQFF | TGTGCCAGCAGCCTAGGGTACCATGAGCAGTTCTTC
NA | TRBJ1-6 | TRBV28 | few | CASGTRLNYNSPLHF | TGTGCCAGTGGGACCCGACTGAACTATAATTCACCCCTCCACTTT
NA | TRBJ2-3 | TRBV20-1 | NA | CSAGLSTDTQYF | TGCAGTGCGGGCCTCAGCACAGATACGCAGTATTTT
NA | TRBJ1-1 | TRBV28 | NA | CASSLAGPYTEAFF | TGTGCCAGCAGTTTAGCGGGCCCCTACACTGAAGCTTTCTTT
TRBD1 | TRBJ2-7 | TRBV20-1 | NA | CSARDAAGGEGTYEQYF | TGCAGTGCTAGAGATGCGGCAGGGGGCGAGGGTACTTACGAGCAGTACTTC
TRBD2 | TRBJ2-1 | TRBV9 | few | CASSVVSGRAGNEQFF | TGTGCCAGCAGCGTAGTGTCCGGGAGGGCCGGGAATGAGCAGTTCTTC
TRBD2 | TRBJ2-7 | TRBV29-1 | few | CSVEGLAGGEQYF | TGCAGCGTGGAGGGACTAGCGGGAGGCGAGCAGTACTTC
TRBD2 | TRBJ2-1 | TRBV3-1 | few | CASSQDVPLAGGSYNEQFF | TGTGCCAGCAGCCAAGATGTCCCCCTAGCGGGGGGATCCTACAATGAGCAGTTCTTC
NA | TRBJ1-1 | TRBV28 | few | CASSLGGRIEAFF | TGTGCCAGCAGTTTAGGGGGTCGAATAGAAGCTTTCTTT
TRBD1 | TRBJ1-1 | TRBV28 | NA | CASTRDSMNTEAFF | TGTGCCAGCACTCGGGACAGCATGAACACTGAAGCTTTCTTT
TRBD2 | TRBJ2-5 | TRBV7-2 | NA | CASSRPGTSVHGETQYF | TGTGCCAGCAGCCGTCCCGGGACTAGCGTTCACGGGGAGACCCAGTACTTC
NA | TRBJ2-1 | TRBV12-3/TRBV12-4 | NA | CASSFLWGGSYNEQFF | TGTGCCAGCAGTTTCTTGTGGGGCGGGTCCTACAATGAGCAGTTCTTC
NA | TRBJ2-4 | TRBV5-1 | many | CASSLEGVAKNIQYF | TGCGCCAGCAGCTTGGAGGGGGTAGCCAAAAACATTCAGTACTTC
NA | TRBJ1-2 | TRBV20-1 | few | CSARDHTGLTDYYGYTF | TGCAGTGCTAGAGACCATACGGGTTTGACAGATTACTATGGCTACACCTTC
NA | TRBJ2-5 | TRBV7-2 | NA | CASSFQGWQETQYF | TGTGCCAGCAGCTTTCAGGGATGGCAAGAGACCCAGTACTTC
NA | TRBJ1-1 | TRBV4-2 | NA | CASSHRGTNTEAFF | TGTGCCAGCAGCCACCGGGGAACGAACACTGAAGCTTTCTTT
TRBD2 | TRBJ2-1 | TRBV12-5 | NA | CASGLTSGTSYNEQFF | TGTGCTAGTGGTTTGACTAGCGGTACTTCCTACAATGAGCAGTTCTTC
NA | TRBJ2-6 | TRBV27 | few | CASSLGHSGANVPTF | TGTGCCAGCAGTTTGGGACACTCTGGGGCCAACGTCCCGACTTTC
TRBD2 | TRBJ2-7 | TRBV27 | few | CASSQKLAAYYEQYF | TGTGCCAGCAGTCAGAAACTAGCGGCCTACTACGAGCAGTACTTC
NA | TRBJ2-5 | TRBV6-5 | many | CASSYGGTEKTQYF | TGTGCCAGCAGTTACGGTGGGACGGAAAAGACCCAGTACTTC
TRBD1 | TRBJ1-1 | TRBV5-1 | NA | CASSHLTGGAFTEAFF | TGCGCCAGCAGCCATTTGACAGGGGGCGCTTTCACTGAAGCTTTCTTT
NA | TRBJ1-5 | TRBV3-1 | NA | CASSRTADSNQPQHF | TGTGCCAGCAGCCGGACGGCCGATAGCAATCAGCCCCAGCATTTT
TRBD1 | TRBJ2-5 | TRBV20-1 | once | CSARVTGAETQYF | TGCAGTGCTAGGGTGACAGGGGCAGAGACCCAGTACTTC
NA | TRBJ2-3 | TRBV7-2 | once | CASSLMSHTGTAGTDTQYF | TGTGCCAGCAGCTTAATGTCCCACACCGGGACTGCGGGAACAGATACGCAGTATTTT
TRBD1 | TRBJ1-2 | TRBV27 | NA | CASSPRTGIGYTF | TGTGCCAGCAGTCCACGGACAGGGATAGGCTACACCTTC
NA | TRBJ1-1 | TRBV29-1 | NA | CSVAWQLNTEAFF | TGCAGCGTTGCTTGGCAGTTGAACACTGAAGCTTTCTTT
TRBD2 | TRBJ2-3 | TRBV5-1 | NA | CASSHIRGGSTDTQYF | TGCGCCAGCAGCCACATACGCGGGGGGAGCACAGATACGCAGTATTTT
TRBD2 | TRBJ2-5 | TRBV4-2 | NA | CASSQISGLATSYQETQYF | TGTGCCAGCAGCCAGATATCGGGACTAGCAACTTCGTACCAAGAGACCCAGTACTTC
NA | TRBJ1-2 | TRBV10-3 | many | CAISQDVLYGYTF | TGTGCCATCAGCCAGGACGTCCTCTATGGCTACACCTTC
TRBD2 | TRBJ2-1 | TRBV20-1 | NA | CSADGLAGLGNEQFF | TGCAGTGCTGACGGACTAGCGGGCTTGGGCAATGAGCAGTTCTTC
TRBD1 | TRBJ2-5 | TRBV12-3/TRBV12-4 | few | CASRGDSQETQYF | TGTGCCAGCAGGGGGGACAGCCAAGAGACCCAGTACTTC
NA | TRBJ2-7 | TRBV25-1 | many | CASSEYGGYEQYF | TGTGCCAGCAGTGAATATGGGGGTTACGAGCAGTACTTC
NA | TRBJ2-7 | TRBV27 | few | CASSFTAGTYEQYF | TGTGCCAGCAGTTTTACGGCAGGGACCTACGAGCAGTACTTC
TRBD2 | TRBJ2-2 | TRBV5-5 | NA | CASSLLAVTNTGELFF | TGTGCCAGCAGCCTCCTAGCGGTCACGAACACCGGGGAGCTGTTTTTT
NA | TRBJ2-1 | TRBV3-1 | few | CASSQVGWTPEDEQFF | TGTGCCAGCAGCCAAGTAGGGTGGACCCCCGAAGATGAGCAGTTCTTC
NA | TRBJ2-7 | TRBV20-1 | NA | CSASSPRGIYEQYF | TGCAGTGCTAGCTCTCCCAGGGGAATCTACGAGCAGTACTTC
NA | TRBJ1-2 | TRBV5-1 | many | CASSYGGTANYGYTF | TGCGCCAGCAGCTATGGGGGAACAGCTAACTATGGCTACACCTTC
NA | TRBJ2-7 | TRBV4-3 | once | CASSFVAGDRGYEQYF | TGCGCCAGCAGCTTCGTAGCTGGGGACCGAGGCTACGAGCAGTACTTC
TRBD2 | TRBJ2-5 | TRBV20-1 | few | CSAAKQTIAGEQYF | TGCAGTGCGGCCAAGCAGACAATAGCGGGGGAGCAGTACTTC
TRBD1 | TRBJ1-5 | TRBV6-6 | few | CASIATGPLYSNQPQHF | TGTGCCAGCATTGCGACAGGGCCCCTTTATAGCAATCAGCCCCAGCATTTT
NA | TRBJ2-4 | TRBV20-1 | NA | CSARDPKGPEQYF | TGCAGTGCTAGAGATCCGAAGGGCCCTGAGCAGTACTTC
TRBD2 | TRBJ2-7 | TRBV4-2 | NA | CASSQEVGGPGVGEQYF | TGTGCCAGCAGCCAAGAAGTGGGAGGGCCGGGAGTGGGCGAGCAGTACTTC
TRBD1 | TRBJ2-3 | TRBV9 | few | CASSVGHRGITDTQYF | TGTGCCAGCAGCGTAGGACACAGGGGTATAACAGATACGCAGTATTTT
TRBD1 | TRBJ1-1 | TRBV27 | few | CASRRDNRGGGTEAFF | TGTGCCAGCAGACGAGACAACAGGGGCGGGGGCACTGAAGCTTTCTTT
NA | TRBJ2-7 | TRBV20-1 | NA | CSARTVWLRDYNEQYF | TGCAGTGCTAGGACGGTCTGGCTTAGGGATTACAATGAGCAGTACTTC
TRBD2 | TRBJ2-7 | TRBV6-1 | NA | CASSALAGSDEQYF | TGTGCCAGCAGCGCCCTAGCGGGAAGCGACGAGCAGTACTTC
NA | TRBJ2-7 | TRBV29-1 | few | CSVSGRSYEQYF | TGCAGTGTAAGCGGGCGGTCCTACGAGCAGTACTTC
TRBD1 | TRBJ1-2 | TRBV5-1 | few | CASSLETGRNYGYTF | TGCGCCAGCAGCTTGGAGACAGGGAGGAACTATGGCTACACCTTC
NA | TRBJ2-3 | TRBV5-1 | many | CASSLVSGTDTQYF | TGCGCCAGCAGCTTGGTTAGCGGCACAGATACGCAGTATTTT